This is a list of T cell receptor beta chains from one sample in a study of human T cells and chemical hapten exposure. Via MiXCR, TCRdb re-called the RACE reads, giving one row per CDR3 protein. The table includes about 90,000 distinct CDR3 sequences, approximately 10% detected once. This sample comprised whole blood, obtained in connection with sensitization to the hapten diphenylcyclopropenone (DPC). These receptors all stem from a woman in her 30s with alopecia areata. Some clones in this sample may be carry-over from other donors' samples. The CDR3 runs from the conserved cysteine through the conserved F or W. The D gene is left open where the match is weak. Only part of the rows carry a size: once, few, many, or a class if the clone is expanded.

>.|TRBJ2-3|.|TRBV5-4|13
CASSPSRTDTQYF
TGTGCCAGCAGCCCCAGTAGGACAGATACGCAGTATTTT
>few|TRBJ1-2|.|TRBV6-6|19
CASSYSIGGTKPSNYGYTF
TGTGCCAGCAGTTACTCGATTGGTGGCACGAAACCTTCTAACTATGGCTACACCTTC
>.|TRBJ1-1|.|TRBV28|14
CASSRGRGRTEAFF
TGTGCCAGCAGCCGTGGTCGGGGGCGCACTGAAGCTTTCTTT
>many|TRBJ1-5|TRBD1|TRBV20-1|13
CSAPRQGNQPQHF
TGCAGTGCTCCCAGACAGGGGAATCAGCCCCAGCATTTT
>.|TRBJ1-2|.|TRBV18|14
CASSPLGTPYGYTF
TGTGCCAGCTCACCACTGGGGACACCATATGGCTACACCTTC
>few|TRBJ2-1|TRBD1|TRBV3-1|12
CASSRQGVEQFF
TGTGCCAGCAGCCGACAGGGAGTTGAGCAGTTCTTC
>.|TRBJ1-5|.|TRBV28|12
CASRATGQPQHF
TGTGCCAGCAGAGCGACGGGTCAGCCCCAGCATTTT
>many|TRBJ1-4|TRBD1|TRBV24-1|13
CATSGQGGEKLFF
TGTGCCACCAGTGGACAGGGAGGTGAAAAACTGTTTTTT
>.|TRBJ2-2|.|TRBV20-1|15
CSAREERKNTGELFF
TGCAGTGCTAGAGAGGAGCGGAAGAACACCGGGGAGCTGTTTTTT
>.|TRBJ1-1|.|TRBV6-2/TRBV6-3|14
CASRPGIRATEAFF
TGTGCCAGCAGACCCGGGATTAGGGCCACTGAAGCTTTCTTT
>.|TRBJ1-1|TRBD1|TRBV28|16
CASSPVGQGGNTEAFF
TGTGCCAGCAGTCCCGTCGGACAGGGGGGAAACACTGAAGCTTTCTTT
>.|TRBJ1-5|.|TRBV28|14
CANSFIGSNQPQHF
TGTGCCAACAGTTTCATAGGTAGCAATCAGCCCCAGCATTTT
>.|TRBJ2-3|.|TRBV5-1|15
CASSSSTGGTDTQYF
TGCGCCAGCAGCTCATCGACAGGAGGCACAGATACGCAGTATTTT
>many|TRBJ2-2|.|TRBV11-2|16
CASSLGQDLNTGELFF
TGTGCCAGCAGCTTAGGACAGGACCTTAACACCGGGGAGCTGTTTTTT
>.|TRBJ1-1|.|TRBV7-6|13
CASSADLNTEAFF
TGTGCCAGCAGCGCCGACCTGAACACTGAAGCTTTCTTT
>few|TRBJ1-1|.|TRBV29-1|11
CSVKGVTEAFF
TGCAGCGTTAAGGGTGTCACTGAAGCTTTCTTT
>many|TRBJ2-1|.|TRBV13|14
CASYRTGLSNEQFF
TGTGCCAGCTACAGGACGGGACTTTCCAATGAGCAGTTCTTC
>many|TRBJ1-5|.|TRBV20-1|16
CSASTQFGQRNQPQHF
TGCAGTGCTAGTACCCAGTTCGGACAGCGCAATCAGCCCCAGCATTTT
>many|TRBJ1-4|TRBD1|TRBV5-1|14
CASSTGQFNEKLFF
TGCGCCAGCAGCACGGGACAGTTCAATGAAAAACTGTTTTTT
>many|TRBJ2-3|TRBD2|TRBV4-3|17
CASSQDVAGGLADTQYF
TGCGCCAGCAGCCAAGATGTGGCGGGAGGATTGGCAGATACGCAGTATTTT
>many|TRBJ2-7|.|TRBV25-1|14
CASSEYGVFYEQYF
TGTGCCAGCAGTGAATATGGAGTATTCTACGAGCAGTACTTC
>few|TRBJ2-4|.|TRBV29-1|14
CSVEDAGVRNIQYF
TGCAGCGTTGAAGATGCGGGTGTTAGGAACATTCAGTACTTC
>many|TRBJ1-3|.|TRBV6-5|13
CASTTPGGNTIYF
TGTGCCAGCACCACCCCCGGGGGAAACACCATATATTTT
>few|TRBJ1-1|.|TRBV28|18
CASSFGPGTTLYNTEAFF
TGTGCCAGCAGTTTTGGGCCCGGGACCACACTCTATAACACTGAAGCTTTCTTT
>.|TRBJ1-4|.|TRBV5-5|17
CASSLLWQPGRYEKLFF
TGTGCCAGCAGCTTGTTGTGGCAGCCCGGCAGGTATGAAAAACTGTTTTTT
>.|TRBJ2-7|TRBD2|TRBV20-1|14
CSAVSGTSGSEQYF
TGCAGTGCCGTATCCGGGACTAGCGGGAGCGAGCAGTACTTC
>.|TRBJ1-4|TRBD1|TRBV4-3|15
CASSRRQGVNEKLFF
TGCGCCAGCAGCCGCCGACAGGGGGTTAATGAAAAACTGTTTTTT
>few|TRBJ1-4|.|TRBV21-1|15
CASSKPLGCNEKLFF
TGTGCCAGCAGCAAACCACTGGGATGTAATGAAAAACTGTTTTTT
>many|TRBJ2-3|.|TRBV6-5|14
CASSSAGHTDTQYF
TGTGCCAGCAGTTCGGCAGGGCATACAGATACGCAGTATTTT
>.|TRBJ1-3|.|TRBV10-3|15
CAIRPDSLSGNTIYF
TGTGCCATCAGACCTGACAGTCTCTCTGGAAACACCATATATTTT
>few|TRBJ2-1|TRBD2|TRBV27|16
CASSWTSGARGNEQFF
TGTGCCAGCAGTTGGACTAGCGGGGCTCGCGGCAATGAGCAGTTCTTC
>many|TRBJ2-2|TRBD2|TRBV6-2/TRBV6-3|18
CASSIGLAGGYVSGELFF
TGTGCCAGCAGTATCGGACTAGCGGGAGGTTATGTCTCCGGGGAGCTGTTTTTT
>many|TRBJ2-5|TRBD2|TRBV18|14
CASSPTSGPESQYF
TGTGCCAGCTCACCAACTAGCGGCCCAGAGTCCCAGTACTTC
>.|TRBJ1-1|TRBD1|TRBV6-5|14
CASSLGQGIAEAFF
TGTGCCAGCAGTTTGGGACAGGGTATCGCTGAAGCTTTCTTT
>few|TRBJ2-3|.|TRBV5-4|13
CASSTGHTDTQYF
TGTGCCAGCAGCACCGGGCACACAGATACGCAGTATTTT
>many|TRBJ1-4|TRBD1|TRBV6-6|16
CASSWGQLATNEKLFF
TGTGCCAGCAGTTGGGGACAGCTTGCAACTAATGAAAAACTGTTTTTT
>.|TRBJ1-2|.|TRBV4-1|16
CASSQPGQSEYGGYTF
TGCGCCAGCAGCCAACCCGGACAGTCAGAATACGGGGGCTACACCTTC
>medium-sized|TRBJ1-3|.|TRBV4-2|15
CASSQTGTDANTIYF
TGTGCCAGCAGCCAAACCGGGACGGACGCAAACACCATATATTTT
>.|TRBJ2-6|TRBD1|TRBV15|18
CATSRETGRQSGANVLTF
TGTGCCACCAGCAGAGAGACAGGGCGGCAATCTGGGGCCAACGTCCTGACTTTC
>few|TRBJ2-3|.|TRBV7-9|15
CASSLEVAVGDTQYF
TGTGCCAGCAGCTTAGAGGTGGCGGTCGGAGATACGCAGTATTTT